These 7 T cell receptor beta chains came from one sample sequenced in a study of cytomegalovirus exposure and HLA in healthy donors. Profiled with immunoSEQ multiplex PCR; TCRdb holds only in-frame clones, not every one. This table holds 200,000 to 300,000 clones, 87% found once. Sequencing input: PBMCs. The receptor set was obtained from a man younger than 35 in good health and CMV-seronegative.

The V gene is TRBV19, the J gene TRBJ2-7; perhaps TRBD2 as D (6 bases). With 3 bases removed from V and 2 bases from J, the gap between germline ends came to 11 bases. Germline-derived CDR1 and CDR2 are LNHDA and SQIVND (reference sequence). The CDR3 totals 14 residues. CDR3 DNA: TGTGCCAGTAGTATGGGCGGGACTGCCTACGAGCAGTACTTC. Translating it yields CASSMGGTAYEQYF.

The chain links TRBV7-9 to TRBJ1-4; D not resolved. There are 13 residues in the CDR3. V was shortened by 1 base and J by 4 bases, with 4 bases between the two germline ends. Germline CDR1 is SEHNR and CDR2 is FQNEAQ (reference sequence). This CDR3 is CASSLVNNEKLFF. CDR3 coding DNA: TGTGCCAGCAGCTTAGTCAATAATGAAAAACTGTTTTTT.

This clone was counted once. The V gene is TRBV29-1, the J gene TRBJ1-2; 8 bases map to TRBD1. The germline CDR1 and CDR2 sequences are SQVTM and ANQGSEA. This CDR3 comprises 13 residues. V lost 6 bases and J lost 8; bases outside the gene matches: 11. The CDR3 is CSVLSQGANGYTF. In nucleotides, the CDR3 is TGCAGCGTCCTCTCCCAGGGGGCTAACGGCTACACCTTC.

The chain joins TRBV7-9 to TRBJ2-2; a weak D match, TRBD1 (6 bases). This CDR3 is 14 amino acids long. The germline V gene encodes CDR1 SEHNR and CDR2 FQNEAQ (reference sequence). The V end was cut by 3 bases, the J end by 5 bases, with 10 bases between. As DNA, the CDR3 is TGTGCCAGCAGCTTCGCAGGGGTTACCGGGGAGCTGTTTTTT. It specifies CASSFAGVTGELFF.

J is TRBJ2-7 and V is TRBV27; 10 bases match TRBD1. This CDR3 has 16 amino acids. Germline assignment: CDR1 MNHEY and CDR2 SMNVEV (reference sequence). The V segment lost 6 bases and the J segment 2 bases; nucleotides outside the gene matches: 10. The CDR3 DNA reads TGTGCCAGCAGAAGAGAGACAGGGGGCCCGACCTACGAGCAGTACTTC. Translating gives CASRRETGGPTYEQYF.

The count of this clone is one. V and J are TRBV5-1 and TRBJ1-5, with 7 bases identical to TRBD1. The germline gives CDR1 SGHRS, CDR2 YFSETQ. CDR3 length: 17 residues. V was clipped by 4 bases and J by 1 base; unmatched bases: 11. CDR3: CASSRLGGAGSNQPQHF. The CDR3, as DNA: TGCGCCAGCAGCAGGCTAGGGGGCGCGGGAAGCAATCAGCCCCAGCATTTT.

The V call is TRBV4-3, the J call TRBJ2-3; 9 nucleotides match TRBD2. Trimming removed 1 base from V and 4 bases from J; junction bases left unmatched: 6. Germline V gene data show CDR1 as LGHNA and CDR2 as YSLEER. This CDR3 contains 16 residues. As DNA, the CDR3 is TGCGCCAGCAGCCAAGCTGCGACTAGCGGACCAGATACGCAGTATTTT. Protein: CASSQAATSGPDTQYF.